Following are 7 T cell receptor beta chains from one sample sequenced in a study of vaccination effects on CD4 cells after COVID-19. For these receptors, no antigen is known. Sequencing was performed with immunoSEQ multiplex PCR; in TCRdb, only in-frame clones are kept and a portion is missing. The table records about 44,000 clones, more than 65% of them present only once. The culture ran for about eleven days before CD4+ T cells were isolated. By PCR, the person was confirmed to have had SARS-CoV-2 infection between March and December 2020. BNT162b2 vaccine or mRNA-1273 vaccine was given to participants in two doses. The sequencing used CD4+ T cells from PBMCs cultured without peptide, collected after COVID-19 vaccination. These receptor sequences come from a human donor who had a prior SARS-CoV-2 infection.

This chain uses TRBV7-3 with TRBJ2-1; 7 positions match TRBD2. Germline V gives CDR1 SGHTA, CDR2 FQGTGA. This CDR3 has 16 residues. Trimming at V came to 2 bases and at J to 4 bases, leaving 8 bases not matched to a gene. The CDR3 here is CASSLLGTNKYNEQFF. The CDR3 DNA follows: TGTGCCAGCAGCTTATTGGGGACTAATAAATACAATGAGCAGTTCTTC.

The genes are TRBV5-5 and TRBJ1-2; D gene uncertain. Germline CDR1 SGHKS, CDR2 YYEKEE (reference sequence). V dropped 1 base and J dropped 1 base, with 8 bases sitting between them. This CDR3 has 14 residues. The CDR3 loop is CASSLSGSNYGYTF. CDR3 coding DNA: TGTGCCAGCAGCTTGTCGGGCAGTAACTATGGCTACACCTTC.

This clone is a singleton in its sample. The gene calls are TRBV4-2 and TRBJ2-3, with TRBD1 matching over 8 bases. The CDR3 loop spans 15 amino acids. Germline V CDR1 and CDR2: LGHNA, YNFKEQ. With V trimmed by 10 bases and J by 6 bases, 15 bases remained unmatched. CDR3 sequence (DNA): TGTGCCACCAGGGGGACAGGTAGGGTCCTGGATACGCAGTATTTT. This gives the protein CATRGTGRVLDTQYF.

The chain carries TRBV7-3 and TRBJ1-4, with 9 bases lining up with TRBD1. The CDR3 loop spans 13 amino acids. CDR1 is SGHTA and CDR2 is FQGTGA in the germline V gene. V shed 5 bases and J 8 bases; nucleotides not matched to a gene: 3. The CDR3 reads CASSVGQGEKLFF. CDR3 DNA sequence: TGTGCCAGCAGCGTCGGACAGGGGGAAAAACTGTTTTTT.

This chain links TRBV5-1 with TRBJ2-3, with D perhaps matching TRBD1 (5 bases). Germline CDR1 is SGHRS and CDR2 is YFSETQ. The length of the CDR3 is 12 residues. CDR3 sequence reads: CASGRDTDTQYF. The DNA for the CDR3 is TGCGCTTCCGGCAGGGACACAGATACGCAGTATTTT.

The V call is TRBV5-1, the J call TRBJ2-7; 8 nucleotides agree with TRBD1. Losses at the gene ends were 4 bases for V and 5 bases for J; bases not matched to a gene: 8. The CDR3 runs to 14 residues. CDR1 is SGHRS, CDR2 YFSETQ, per germline. CDR3 coding DNA: TGCGCCAGCAGCCAAACAGGGGGTCTCAACGAGCAGTACTTC. Translation: CASSQTGGLNEQYF.

The chain employs TRBV29-1 and TRBJ2-4, with TRBD2 matching over 7 bases. The germline gives CDR1 SQVTM, CDR2 ANQGSEA. The CDR3 has 18 amino acids. V shed 4 bases and J 0 bases; nucleotides not matched to a gene: 15. CDR3 region: CSVGTGEGRVIAKNIQYF. CDR3 nucleotide sequence: TGCAGCGTTGGGACGGGAGAGGGGAGGGTTATAGCCAAAAACATTCAGTACTTC.